A single count supports the clone carrying this TCR beta chain. Other nucleotide sequences in the sample specify the same CDR3. This record comes from a study of cytomegalovirus exposure and HLA in healthy donors. Use of 60 Vbeta and 13 Jbeta primers characterized the PCR. Assay: immunoSEQ multiplex PCR; the TCRdb copy retains only in-frame clones and omits some. The sample records around 150,000 clones, more than 60% being singletons. Trimming took 7 bases from V and 1 from J, leaving 20 bases between them. The CDR3 sequence is 17 residues long. Germline values: CDR1 LNHDA, CDR2 SQIVND (reference sequence).

This TCR was recovered from a man in his forties in good health and CMV-seronegative. The sample consisted of PBMCs. The chain uses TRBV19 and TRBJ1-5; D ambiguous. DNA for the CDR3: TGTGCCAGTACCGCTAAAGGAGAGGGCCGAAGCAATCAGCCCCAGCATTTT. It is translated as CASTAKGEGRSNQPQHF. Filled out from reference TRBV19 and TRBJ1-5, the complete variable domain reads DGGITQSPKYLFRKEGQNVTLSCEQNLNHDAMYWYRQDPGQGLRLIYYSQIVNDFQKGDIAEGYSVSREKKESFPLTVTSAQKNPTAFYLCASTAKGEGRSNQPQHFGDGTRLSIL.